This T cell receptor (beta chain) was obtained from a study of CD8 T cells in ankylosing spondylitis. MiXCR, applied by TCRdb to the 5' RACE reads, yields one record per CDR3 protein. This sample carries hundreds of thousands of distinct CDR3 sequences, 17% of them seen once, and the ten largest clones take 1%. As for this clonotype: What it recognizes is unknown.

Trimming shortened V by 6 bases and J by 8 bases, and 17 bases separated the two germline ends. The CDR3 runs to 13 residues. The V gene's germline CDR1 is MNHEY and CDR2 SMNVEV (reference sequence). Whole-study findings and limits: Apparently characteristic of ankylosing spondylitis blood was a TCR beta motif (roughly eight highly homologous variants).

The specimen sequenced was blood, either unsorted or a sorted T cell fraction (not recorded which). This sequence originates from a male donor with ankylosing spondylitis. The chain is built from TRBV27 and TRBJ2-7; possibly TRBD2 for D (5 bases). The CDR3 sequence is CASRIPGIGKQYF. The CDR3 bases are TGTGCCAGCAGGATCCCGGGGATAGGGAAGCAGTACTTC.